The sequence of this TCR beta chain was determined in a study of blood T cell repertoires in COVID-19. Study details: T cells, B-cell-depleted T cells, or PBMCs supplied cDNA or gDNA.

How the authors handled the data: Scientists estimated how many nucleated cells there were by amplifying reference gene primers. Assay used: immunoSEQ multiplex PCR; TCRdb lists only in-frame clones, some missing. V, J and clone size are taken as reported in that table, and D and trimming were inferred from the DNA itself. The sample records approximately 180,000 clones, around nine tenths being singletons. Germline CDR1 SGHTA, CDR2 FQGNSA. This CDR3 is 15 amino acids long. The junction had 6 bases not matched to a gene; V was cut back by 5 bases and J by 2 bases. What was sequenced was peripheral blood. This receptor was identified in a human donor in a cohort sampled during active COVID-19. This chain links TRBV7-2 with TRBJ1-3; 7 positions agree with TRBD1. The CDR3 spells CASSPTGVTGNTIYF. The CDR3 DNA reads TGTGCCAGCAGCCCAACAGGGGTTACTGGAAACACCATATATTTT.